These T cell receptor beta chains were read from a single sample in a study of PD-L1 blockade in urothelial cancer. This table comes from immunoSEQ multiplex PCR, and its TCRdb copy is limited to in-frame clones, with some not included. The sample lists about 95,000 clones, about nine tenths occurring once. The source material was PBMCs, sampled around atezolizumab (anti-PD-L1) treatment. The receptor source for this set is a man between 60 and 75 years old with urothelial cancer. Both conserved end residues are part of each CDR3. The D gene is left open where the match is weak. The listing skips clone size in some rows; elsewhere it reads once, few, many or a size class.

>TRBV28|TRBJ1-5|-|TRBD1
CASKRGGGGNQPQHF
TGTGCCAGCAAACGAGGGGGCGGAGGAAATCAGCCCCAGCATTTT
>TRBV5-1|TRBJ2-2|-|TRBD1
CASSSAGTGNTGELFF
TGCGCCAGCAGCTCAGCCGGGACAGGGAACACCGGGGAGCTGTTTTTT
>TRBV11-2|TRBJ1-2|few|-
CASSLTGNGYTF
TGTGCCAGCAGCTTAACCGGGAATGGCTACACCTTC
>TRBV2|TRBJ2-7|-|TRBD1
CASSTGTASYEQYF
TGTGCCAGCAGTACCGGGACAGCCTCCTACGAGCAGTACTTC
>TRBV10-1|TRBJ2-3|-|-
CASSEGGSSTDTQYF
TGCGCCAGCAGTGAGGGGGGCTCTTCCACAGATACGCAGTATTTT
>TRBV11-2|TRBJ1-1|-|-
CASSFSESEAFF
TGTGCCAGCAGCTTCTCCGAGTCAGAAGCTTTCTTT
>TRBV6-5|TRBJ2-7|-|TRBD1
CASGGTGGLYEQYF
TGTGCCAGCGGGGGGACAGGGGGTCTGTACGAGCAGTACTTC
>TRBV6-5|TRBJ2-3|-|-
CASWSSGSTDTQYF
TGTGCCAGCTGGTCATCGGGGAGCACAGATACGCAGTATTTT
>TRBV28|TRBJ1-2|-|TRBD1
CASSLYPRQGAFGGYTF
TGTGCCAGCAGTTTATATCCCAGACAGGGGGCGTTTGGGGGCTACACCTTC
>TRBV9|TRBJ2-1|-|-
CASSVAWAHSYNEQFF
TGTGCCAGCAGCGTAGCTTGGGCCCACTCCTACAATGAGCAGTTCTTC
>TRBV27|TRBJ2-2|-|-
CASSLSQGPNTGELFF
TGTGCCAGCAGTTTATCGCAGGGGCCGAACACCGGGGAGCTGTTTTTT
>TRBV10-2|TRBJ2-3|-|TRBD2
CASLFGGEDTQYF
TGCGCCAGTCTCTTCGGGGGGGAAGATACGCAGTATTTT